Sequencing of this TCR beta chain was carried out in a study of shared clonotypes between healthy human individuals. Study as a whole: Aged between 18 and 49, the donors were two women and three men.

The method was immunoSEQ multiplex PCR; TCRdb's version includes in-frame clones alone and lacks a portion of them. The sample lists some 380,000 clones; 90% to 97% were seen once. Each of the donors was a healthy adult who was HIV-negative and had not had a recent acute infection or vaccination. The length of the CDR3 is 14 residues. The V gene lost 5 bases and the J gene lost 4 bases, with 13 bases spanning the gap. CDR1 is MNHEY, CDR2 SVGAGI, per germline. The chain recombines TRBV6-5 with TRBJ2-3; D may match TRBD1 or TRBD2 (5 bases each). Sequences were obtained from memory CD8+ T cells sorted from blood. Subset here: CD45RO+ cells pooled with CCR7-negative TemRA cells. This clonotype was obtained from a man aged 25-45 years in good health. The DNA for the CDR3 is TGTGCCAGCAGTAACCGCCCGGGGCCAGATACGCAGTATTTT. Its protein product is CASSNRPGPDTQYF.